Here is one TCR beta chain with its context. The antigen remains undetermined. The sample originates from a study of T-cell reconstitution after alpha-beta-depleted transplantation in children. Study outcomes and limitations: About two months after transplant, alpha-beta T cells reportedly came from several hundred expanded graft clones. Among T cells one year after transplant, newly produced cells accounted for most counts and diversity. High day-60 TCRbeta diversity in some patients came from surviving recipient T cells and thymic progenitors.

Preparation of the TCRbeta library was carried out with unique molecular identifiers. TCRdb ran MiXCR on the PCR reads and lists one entry per CDR3 protein. The sample gives roughly 570,000 distinct CDR3 sequences, 25% to 30% of which show up once; 30% to 40% is in the top ten. Between the trimmed V and J ends, which lost 5 bases and 5 bases, there was a span of 9 bases. Germline CDR1 is SEHNR and CDR2 is FQNEAQ (reference sequence). The CDR3 has 12 residues. Here the sequenced sample was PBMCs, taken before TCRalphabeta/CD19-depleted stem cell transplant. This TCR derives from a boy in the first two years of life with Wiskott-Aldrich syndrome, due to receive a stem cell transplant. This chain connects TRBV7-9 to TRBJ2-5; the D is unclear. The CDR3 DNA sequence: TGTGCCAGCAGCGAACTCAGGGAGACCCAGTACTTC. This encodes CASSELRETQYF.